These 16 T cell receptor beta chains came from one sample sequenced in a study of OX40 agonist ivuxolimab in advanced cancers. The data were produced by immunoSEQ multiplex PCR, yet TCRdb's version contains in-frame clones alone and is incomplete. The table shows fewer than 60,000 clones, with 75% to 90% occurring only once. Here the sequenced sample was CD4+ or CD8+ T cells sorted from blood, taken in a trial of the OX40 agonist ivuxolimab. The receptors were sampled from an adult with an advanced solid tumor such as melanoma, head and neck, liver or kidney cancer.

This clone came up a few times. The chain combines TRBV7-2 with TRBJ2-3; D not certain. CDR3 length equals 14 residues. Deletions cut 5 bases from V and 4 bases from J, with 13 bases between. Per germline, CDR1 SGHTA and CDR2 FQGNSA. CDR3 protein: CASSKPLGPDTQYF. In nucleotides, the CDR3 is TGTGCCAGCAGCAAGCCCCTGGGCCCAGATACGCAGTATTTT.

The CDR3 DNA reads as TGTGCCAGCAGCCCTCGACAGAGCGGTATGAACACTGAAGCTTTCTTT. Translation: CASSPRQSGMNTEAFF. The chain combines TRBV7-6 with TRBJ1-1, with D possibly matching TRBD1 (5 bases). CDR1 is SGHVS and CDR2 is FNYEAQ in the germline V gene. The CDR3 is 16 residues long. Trimming pared 5 bases from V and 0 bases from J, leaving 16 bases between.

The V call is TRBV4-1, the J call TRBJ1-2; 10 positions agree with TRBD1. The CDR3 contains 15 residues. Per the germline V gene, CDR1 is MGHRA and CDR2 is YSYEKL. Germline trimming cut 4 bases from V and 8 bases from J; bases unmatched to any gene: 10. CDR3 protein: CASSLPGQGLRGYTF. The CDR3 DNA is TGCGCCAGCAGCCTACCGGGACAGGGGTTAAGAGGCTACACCTTC.

This rearrangement joins TRBV11-2 to TRBJ2-2; D unclear. This CDR3 is 14 amino acids long. V was trimmed by 5 bases and J by 0 bases, leaving 7 bases between them. CDR1 is SGHAT, CDR2 FQNNGV, per germline. CDR3 DNA sequence: TGTGCCAGCAGCCGAGGACCGAACACCGGGGAGCTGTTTTTT. This translates into CASSRGPNTGELFF.

The chain combines TRBV6-6 with TRBJ1-2; D not certain. Germline values: CDR1 MNHNY, CDR2 SVGAGI (reference sequence). V was cut by 6 bases and J by 4 bases, with 15 bases left in between. This CDR3 spans 14 amino acids. The CDR3 loop is CASRPQAPPYGYTF. DNA of the CDR3: TGTGCCAGCAGACCCCAGGCTCCCCCCTATGGCTACACCTTC.

The chain combines TRBV5-1 with TRBJ2-1; D remains ambiguous. Germline CDR1 reads SGHRS; CDR2 reads YFSETQ. The CDR3 runs to 13 residues. V was shortened by 0 bases and J by 4 bases, with 5 bases between the two germline ends. The CDR3 DNA reads as TGCGCCAGCAGCTTGGACAGTTACAATGAGCAGTTCTTC. As protein: CASSLDSYNEQFF.

The CDR3 is CASSQGIDRVLMNTEAFF. The CDR3 DNA follows: TGCGCCAGCAGCCAAGGGATCGACAGGGTCCTTATGAACACTGAAGCTTTCTTT. The chain recombines TRBV4-3 with TRBJ1-1, with TRBD1 matching over 7 bases. J lost 0 bases, V lost 1 base, and 11 bases had no gene match. The CDR3 runs to 18 residues. The germline CDR1 and CDR2 sequences are LGHNA and YSLEER.

The rearrangement links TRBV7-6 to TRBJ1-1, with a weak D call TRBD1 (5 bases). The CDR3 length is 13 residues. V was pared by 2 bases and J by 8 bases, with 12 bases between. Germline CDR1 is SGHVS and CDR2 is FNYEAQ. The CDR3 DNA sequence: TGTGCCAGCAGCTTATCAGGGCCCGGAGAAGCTTTCTTT. It codes for CASSLSGPGEAFF.

Concerning this clone: The sample carries other DNA sequences with the same CDR3. The V gene is TRBV27, the J gene TRBJ1-5, with unresolved D. CDR3 length equals 13 residues. V lost 1 base and J lost 2, with 3 bases in between. Looked up from germline, CDR1 is MNHEY and CDR2 is SMNVEV (reference sequence). The CDR3 DNA follows: TGTGCCAGCAGTTTATGGGGCAATCAGCCCCAGCATTTT. Encoded protein: CASSLWGNQPQHF.

The chain links TRBV19 to TRBJ1-1, with D possibly matching TRBD1 (6 bases). V dropped 3 bases and J dropped 4 bases, with 18 bases sitting between them. The CDR3 has 16 residues. The germline V gene has CDR1 LNHDA and CDR2 SQIVND (reference sequence). The chain's CDR3 is CASSISIQGGSTEAFF. For the CDR3, the DNA is TGTGCCAGTAGTATTTCTATACAGGGAGGGAGCACTGAAGCTTTCTTT.

V gene TRBV5-1 combines with J gene TRBJ1-1; TRBD1 might be the D (5 bases). V was cut by 5 bases and J by 3 bases, with 8 bases left in between. The CDR3 sequence is 12 residues long. Germline V lookup: CDR1 SGHRS, CDR2 YFSETQ. The CDR3 sequence: CASREGYTEAFF. Here the CDR3 DNA reads TGCGCCAGCAGAGAGGGGTACACTGAAGCTTTCTTT. The full variable domain, in which reference TRBV5-1 and TRBJ1-1 provide the parts outside the CDR3, is KAGVTQTPRYLIKTRGQQVTLSCSPISGHRSVSWYQQTPGQGLQFLFEYFSETQRNKGNFPGRFSGRQFSNSRSEMNVSTLELGDSALYLCASREGYTEAFFGQGTRLTVV.

The genes are TRBV7-3 and TRBJ2-3, with D possibly being TRBD1 (5 bases). CDR3 length: 13 residues. V was cut by 6 bases and J by 5 bases, with 12 bases left in between. Germline V gives CDR1 SGHTA, CDR2 FQGTGA. The CDR3 spells CASRPNQGDTQYF. CDR3 DNA: TGTGCCAGCAGACCAAATCAGGGAGATACGCAGTATTTT.

The chain recombines TRBV29-1 with TRBJ1-1, with D possibly being TRBD1 (6 bases). The CDR3 has 13 amino acids. Germline lookup yields CDR1 SQVTM and CDR2 ANQGSEA. Trimming stripped 7 bases from V and 5 bases from J, with 17 bases between. CDR3 bases: TGCAGCGACGGTCGGGGGCTTGGGACTGAAGCTTTCTTT. Protein sequence: CSDGRGLGTEAFF.

The chain couples TRBV7-9 to TRBJ1-4; D is possibly TRBD1 (5 bases). Per the germline V gene, CDR1 is SEHNR and CDR2 is FQNEAQ (reference sequence). The length of the CDR3 is 18 residues. V was trimmed by 8 bases and J by 3 bases, leaving 25 bases between them. The chain's CDR3 is CASEHIGTHSIPNEKLFF. CDR3 DNA sequence: TGTGCCAGCGAACACATAGGGACCCATTCTATCCCTAATGAAAAACTGTTTTTT.

The chain has TRBV27 and TRBJ2-7; TRBD1 is a possible D gene (6 bases). The germline gives CDR1 MNHEY, CDR2 SMNVEV (reference sequence). The CDR3 contains 13 residues. Trimming removed 5 bases at V and 3 bases at J, with 11 bases between. DNA of the CDR3: TGTGCCAGCAGTCCTAGACAGGACTACGAGCAGTACTTC. Encoded protein: CASSPRQDYEQYF.

This clone occurred a few times. The chain links TRBV6-5 to TRBJ2-7; D is uncertain. CDR3 length equals 15 residues. V lost 0 bases, J lost 2 bases, and 11 bases lay in between. In germline, CDR1 is MNHEY, CDR2 SVGAGI. The CDR3, as DNA: TGTGCCAGCAGTTACTCGAATGAGTGGCCCTACGAGCAGTACGTC. Protein product: CASSYSNEWPYEQYV.